These 11 T cell receptor beta chains were all obtained from the same sample, sequenced in a study of T cell repertoires in cytomegalovirus infection. Using its own MiXCR run on the reads, TCRdb lists one record per CDR3 protein. The profile covers 200,000 or so distinct CDR3 sequences, with about 30% appearing a single time and approximately 30% taken by the ten largest. Source material: PBMCs. The origin of the receptors is a human donor in good health (CMV status not recorded). Some clones in this sample may be carry-over from other donors' samples.

As concerns this clonotype: Since a much larger clone is just one base distant, this may be a read error. The chain employs TRBV7-2 and TRBJ1-3, with no clear D. Germline V gene sequence: CDR1 SGHTA, CDR2 FQGNSA. The CDR3 sequence is 15 residues long. The V end was cut by 1 base, the J end by 4 bases, with 11 bases between. Written as DNA, the CDR3 is TGTGCCAGCAGCTTAGATTTCAGGATAGGAAACACCATATATTTT. Translated: CASSLDFRIGNTIYF. Complete variable domain (other parts from reference TRBV7-2 and TRBJ1-3): GAGVSQSPSNKVTEKGKDVELRCDPISGHTALYWYRQSLGQGLEFLIYFQGNSAPDKSGLPSDRFSAERTGGSVSTLTIQRTQQEDSAVYLCASSLDFRIGNTIYFGEGSWLTVV.

This clonotype has just a few counts. The chain links TRBV24-1 to TRBJ1-5; D not certain. CDR1 and CDR2 from the germline V gene are KGHDR and SFDVKD. The CDR3 contains 13 residues. Trimming took off 3 bases at V and 4 bases at J, with 6 bases between the two ends. The CDR3 sequence is CATSDQTNQPQHF. DNA for the CDR3: TGTGCCACCAGTGATCAAACAAATCAGCCCCAGCATTTT.

The chain recombines TRBV7-2 with TRBJ1-5; D gene unclear. The CDR3 is made up of 15 amino acids. V gave up 7 bases and J gave up 4 bases, with 17 bases separating them. The germline gives CDR1 SGHTA, CDR2 FQGNSA. CDR3 in DNA: TGTGCCAGCACCCGAATGGCAGAGGGTAATCAGCCCCAGCATTTT. This sequence encodes CASTRMAEGNQPQHF.

The chain joins TRBV5-1 to TRBJ1-2, with 10 positions matching TRBD1. Germline CDR1 reads SGHRS; CDR2 reads YFSETQ. The CDR3 runs 14 residues. Trimming took 3 bases from V and 7 from J; bases not matched to a gene: 6. CDR3 region: CASSSGQGEGGYTF. CDR3 nucleotide sequence: TGCGCCAGCAGCTCTGGACAGGGGGAAGGTGGCTACACCTTC.

There are many counts of this clonotype. This sequence joins TRBV7-3 and TRBJ1-1; possible D gene TRBD1, 5 bases. The CDR3 extends over 13 amino acids. Trimming removed 4 bases from V and 1 base from J, with 7 bases in between. Germline lookup yields CDR1 SGHTA and CDR2 FQGTGA. CDR3 amino acids: CASSSQGNTEAFF. The CDR3 coding sequence is TGTGCCAGCAGCTCCCAGGGGAACACTGAAGCTTTCTTT.

This clonotype turned up a few times. The V call is TRBV7-9, the J call TRBJ1-5, with D uncertain. The germline V and J ends were trimmed by 0 bases and 3 bases, with 6 bases remaining between them. CDR3 length equals 14 residues. Germline assignment: CDR1 SEHNR and CDR2 FQNEAQ (reference sequence). This CDR3 reads CASSLAGINQPQHF. The CDR3 DNA reads TGTGCCAGCAGCTTAGCAGGGATCAATCAGCCCCAGCATTTT.

This clonotype was observed at least ten times. The chain carries TRBV5-8 and TRBJ2-3, with TRBD1 matching over 7 bases. V gave up 5 bases and J gave up 2 bases; unmatched junction bases: 8. This CDR3 has 15 residues. Germline CDR1 SGHTS, CDR2 YDEGEE. The CDR3 nucleotides are TGTGCCAGCAGGGATGCAGGGGGTTCCACAGATACGCAGTATTTT. This translates into CASRDAGGSTDTQYF.

This clonotype was seen more than once but under ten times. The gene calls are TRBV7-3 and TRBJ2-3, with 8 bases matching TRBD2. V was pared by 5 bases and J by 2 bases, with 6 bases of the junction left unmatched. The CDR3 spans 15 residues. CDR1 is SGHTA, CDR2 FQGTGA, per germline. CDR3 nucleotide sequence: TGTGCCAGCAGCCGTGAAGCGGGGGACACAGATACGCAGTATTTT. This gives the protein CASSREAGDTDTQYF.

This clonotype was seen a few times. The chain recombines TRBV18 with TRBJ2-1, with D tentatively TRBD1 (6 bases). Per the germline V gene, CDR1 is KGHSH and CDR2 is LQKENI. This CDR3 has 18 amino acids. V was clipped by 6 bases and J by 0 bases, with 21 bases between them. As DNA, the CDR3 is TGTGCCAGCTCCGAGGACAGATCCAAACTTTACTCCTACAATGAGCAGTTCTTC. Amino acid sequence: CASSEDRSKLYSYNEQFF.

This chain joins TRBV6-1 and TRBJ1-4; no definite D call. The CDR3 totals 13 residues. Trimming pared 5 bases from V and 8 bases from J, leaving 12 bases between. Per the germline V gene, CDR1 is MNHNS and CDR2 is SASEGT. This CDR3 reads CASSSSITEKLFF. The CDR3 coding sequence is TGTGCCAGCAGTTCGTCCATAACAGAAAAACTGTTTTTT.

This chain joins TRBV5-4 and TRBJ1-2, with 10 bases that match TRBD1. Germline-derived CDR1 and CDR2 are SGHNT and YYREEE (reference sequence). CDR3 length equals 16 residues. V shed 4 bases and J 4 bases; nucleotides not matched to a gene: 10. DNA of the CDR3: TGTGCCAGCAGCCATCCGGGACAGGGGAGCGTCTATGGCTACACCTTC. Its translation is CASSHPGQGSVYGYTF.